The 3 T cell receptor beta chains below all came from one sample that was sequenced in a study of glioma-infiltrating T cells. TCR alpha and beta CDR3 regions were amplified from RNA using iRepertoire nested multiplex PCR. TCRdb itself ran the multiplex PCR reads through MiXCR, one entry per CDR3 protein. The sample shows 44,000 or so distinct CDR3 sequences, approximately 20% of them seen only once. The sequenced material came from glioma tissue, nonneoplastic brain tissue, or PBMCs (not recorded which). The source of these receptors is a human donor with low-grade glioma or glioblastoma, undergoing nonglioma brain surgery, or in good health (not recorded which).

Ten or more counts support this clonotype. The chain is built from TRBV28 and TRBJ1-1; no clear D gene. V lost 6 bases to trimming and J lost 7 bases, with 12 bases between them. CDR3 length equals 12 residues. The germline V gene encodes CDR1 MDHEN and CDR2 SYDVKM. Here the CDR3 reads CASRTPTVEAFF. Written as DNA, the CDR3 is TGTGCCAGCAGGACCCCGACGGTTGAAGCTTTCTTT.

This clonotype has at least ten counts. The rearrangement links TRBV20-1 to TRBJ1-1; D not resolved. V lost 5 bases, J lost 6 bases, and 16 bases lay in between. This CDR3 is built from 13 residues. Germline V CDR1 and CDR2: DFQATT, SNEGSKA (reference sequence). As DNA, the CDR3 is TGCAGTGCTCAGGAACCTGGTTTACCTGAAGCTTTCTTT. The encoded protein is CSAQEPGLPEAFF.

Concerning this clonotype: Germline is not matched at one junction end, which may reflect a read error. The rearrangement links TRBV14 to TRBJ2-3; D call uncertain. CDR3 length: 14 residues. Germline V lookup: CDR1 SGHDN, CDR2 FVKESK. The CDR3: CASSRLLSTATQYF. CDR3 bases: TGTGCCAGCAGCCGCCTTCTTAGCACAGCTACGCAGTATTTT.